The clone carrying this T cell receptor (beta chain) was observed a single time. Its antigen remains unknown. This sample is part of a study of OX40 agonist ivuxolimab in advanced cancers. Study context: Patients assigned to dose escalation were diagnosed with hepatocellular carcinoma, melanoma, renal cell or head and neck cancer. With a range of about 23 to 85, age averaged roughly 61 years, and about 83% were male.

Sequencing was performed with immunoSEQ multiplex PCR; in TCRdb, only in-frame clones are kept and a portion is missing. The sample yields tens of thousands of clones, more than 75% seen once. General observations from the study: Among the lowest peripheral clonal expansion occurred in 0.1-3.0 mg/kg partial responders.

Trimming took off 5 bases at V and 7 bases at J, with 14 bases between the two ends. The CDR3 extends over 13 amino acids. CDR1 and CDR2 (germline): MNHEY, SVGAGI. Material: CD4+ or CD8+ T cells sorted from blood, obtained in a trial of the OX40 agonist ivuxolimab. The chain couples TRBV6-5 to TRBJ1-2; no clear D. The clonotype was recovered from an adult with an advanced solid tumor such as melanoma, head and neck, liver or kidney cancer. DNA for the CDR3: TGTGCCAGCAGTGACGTCGGGATCGGTGGCTACACCTTC. It specifies CASSDVGIGGYTF.